What follows is one TCR beta chain and its context. Antigen specificity is unknown. CDR3 length equals 16 residues. The V gene's germline CDR1 is SGHAT and CDR2 FQNNGV. In generating TCR beta cDNA, 5'RACE template switching with UMIs was used. TCRdb re-called the 5' RACE reads and catalogs CDR3 proteins one per entry, DNA excluded. The sample has about 160,000 distinct CDR3 sequences. The data belong to a study of T cells expressing NK-cell markers. Background on the study: Sequencing of TCR beta repertoires drew on sorted CD3+CD56+NKG2C+, CD3+CD56+NKG2C- and CD3+CD56-NKG2C+ T cells. Seven of the eight sequenced donors were classified as HCMV-seropositive, and one was classified as seronegative. Findings and caveats of the study: These clonotypes additionally ranked first within the CD3+CD56-NKG2C+ fraction of a handful of donors.

The receptor's source is a woman between 18 and 69 years old in good health. Sequenced material: blood T cells: a sorted CD56 or NKG2C T cell subset, CD4+ or CD8+ T cells, or bulk PBMC T cells (not recorded which). V usage is TRBV11-2 and J usage is TRBJ2-5; TCRdb's D gene call, TRBD1, goes unchecked for lack of DNA. CDR3 loop: CASSFYHRGSRETQYF.